The next 12 T cell receptor beta chains were all read from a single sample in a study of T-cell reconstitution after alpha-beta-depleted transplantation in children. Unique molecular identifiers were used in preparing the TCRbeta library. TCRdb passed the PCR reads through MiXCR, listing each CDR3 protein once. The sample lists 600,000 to 700,000 distinct CDR3 sequences, around 16% seen once, with 1.1% in the top ten. Sequenced material: PBMCs from the stem cell graft donor, taken from the stem cell graft. These receptors were taken from a human donor who donated a stem cell graft to a child with acute myeloid leukemia.

There are many counts of this clonotype. The chain links TRBV20-1 to TRBJ2-3, with TRBD2 identical over 7 bases. Germline CDR1 reads DFQATT; CDR2 reads SNEGSKA (reference sequence). The CDR3 sequence is 17 residues long. V was pared by 3 bases and J by 0 bases, with 12 bases of the junction left unmatched. CDR3 residues: CSASGAWASGSTDTQYF. In nucleotides, the CDR3 is TGCAGTGCTAGTGGGGCCTGGGCTAGCGGCAGCACAGATACGCAGTATTTT.

This sequence joins TRBV11-2 and TRBJ1-5, with a tentative D call TRBD1 (6 bases). Germline V CDR1 and CDR2: SGHAT, FQNNGV. The CDR3 extends over 15 amino acids. Between the trimmed V and J ends, which lost 5 bases and 7 bases, there was a span of 18 bases. DNA of the CDR3: TGTGCCAGCAGCCCCGCCGGGGCGAGGGGGCAGCCCCAGCATTTT. Amino acids: CASSPAGARGQPQHF. Drawing the rest from reference TRBV11-2 and TRBJ1-5, the complete variable domain is EAGVAQSPRYKIIEKRQSVAFWCNPISGHATLYWYQQILGQGPKLLIQFQNNGVVDDSQLPKDRFSAERLKGVDSTLKIQPAKLEDSAVYLCASSPAGARGQPQHFGDGTRLSIL.

The CDR3 here is CASSRRFGTELGEQFF. In DNA form, the CDR3 reads TGCGCCAGCAGCCGTCGTTTCGGGACAGAATTGGGTGAGCAGTTCTTC. The chain joins TRBV4-3 to TRBJ2-1; 7 bases align to TRBD1. The CDR3 sequence is 16 residues long. V lost 4 bases and J lost 9; bases outside the gene matches: 15. Germline CDR1 is LGHNA and CDR2 is YSLEER.

As for this clonotype: A much larger clonotype is one base distant, so this may be a read error. The chain combines TRBV6-5 with TRBJ1-2; a possible D gene is TRBD1 (5 bases). Per the germline V gene, CDR1 is MNHEY and CDR2 is SVGAGI. The V end was cut by 4 bases, the J end by 5 bases, with 14 bases between. This CDR3 has 14 amino acids. The DNA for the CDR3 is TGTGCCAGCAGTTCCGGGGCGCCGGGTTATGGCTACACCTTC. Translation: CASSSGAPGYGYTF.

This clonotype was picked up a small number of times. The chain uses TRBV20-1 and TRBJ2-1, with 9 bases matching TRBD1. Trimming took 2 bases from V and 2 from J; bases not matched to a gene: 4. CDR3 length: 15 residues. Germline assignment: CDR1 DFQATT and CDR2 SNEGSKA (reference sequence). The CDR3: CSARSGQGPYNEQFF. The CDR3 nucleotides read TGCAGTGCTAGATCGGGACAGGGCCCCTACAATGAGCAGTTCTTC.

This clonotype has a handful of counts. The rearrangement joins TRBV10-3 to TRBJ2-1; D possibly matches TRBD1 or TRBD2 (6 bases each). V gave up 10 bases and J gave up 0 bases, with 25 bases separating them. Germline V gene data show CDR1 as ENHRY and CDR2 as SYGVKD. This CDR3 is built from 18 residues. CDR3 region: CAKWMKGGLSSSYNEQFF. The CDR3 nucleotides are TGTGCCAAATGGATGAAGGGGGGCCTTTCGAGCTCCTACAATGAGCAGTTCTTC.

In this sample, this clonotype turned up many times. This chain connects TRBV20-1 to TRBJ1-1, with D maybe TRBD1 (5 bases). Deletions cut 0 bases from V and 2 bases from J, with 10 bases between. Germline V gene data show CDR1 as DFQATT and CDR2 as SNEGSKA (reference sequence). The CDR3 is 14 residues long. The CDR3 bases are TGCAGTGCTAGAGATCAGGGTCTAAACACTGAAGCTTTCTTT. Translated: CSARDQGLNTEAFF.

A few counts support this clonotype. In DNA, the CDR3 is TGTGCCAGCAGTTTTAAGGGGCTCGGAAATCAGCCCCAGCATTTT. This encodes CASSFKGLGNQPQHF. V and J are TRBV12-3 or TRBV12-4 and TRBJ1-5; perhaps TRBD1 as D (5 bases). This CDR3 has 15 residues. V lost 3 bases, J lost 4 bases, and 13 bases lay in between.

This clonotype has a count of ten or more. V gene TRBV6-2 or TRBV6-3 combines with J gene TRBJ2-2; D ambiguous. Germline V gene sequence: CDR1 MNHEY, CDR2 SVGEGT. Trimming stripped 4 bases from V and 5 bases from J, with 5 bases between. This CDR3 is built from 12 residues. CDR3 sequence reads: CASSFRTGELFF. The CDR3 coding sequence is TGTGCCAGCAGTTTTCGAACCGGGGAGCTGTTTTTT.

CDR3 loop: CASASVSDEAFF. CDR3 nucleotides: TGTGCCAGCGCCTCCGTTTCCGATGAAGCTTTCTTT. The gene calls are TRBV7-9 and TRBJ1-1; D not certain. The germline gives CDR1 SEHNR, CDR2 FQNEAQ (reference sequence). V dropped 8 bases and J dropped 7 bases, with 14 bases sitting between them. The length of the CDR3 is 12 residues.

The J gene is TRBJ1-2, the V gene TRBV5-6; TRBD1 matches 10 bases. Germline V gives CDR1 SGHDT, CDR2 YYEEEE. Trimming took 2 bases from V and 2 from J; bases not matched to a gene: 6. This CDR3 spans 16 amino acids. The CDR3 DNA sequence: TGTGCCAGCAGCTTCTGGGACAGGGGTACGAACTATGGCTACACCTTC. Its translation is CASSFWDRGTNYGYTF.

This clonotype was seen repeatedly, ten times or more. The V and J genes are TRBV20-1 and TRBJ1-2; D not certain. This CDR3 is built from 11 residues. From germline, CDR1 is DFQATT and CDR2 SNEGSKA (reference sequence). Trimming shortened V by 4 bases and J by 6 bases, and 9 bases separated the two germline ends. This chain's CDR3 is CSAKGGDGYTF. The DNA of the CDR3 is TGCAGTGCTAAGGGTGGTGATGGCTACACCTTC.